This T cell receptor (beta chain) is from a study of response to subunit inactivated influenza vaccine. Study-wide results and caveats: Seasonal influenza vaccination, on each occasion, was suggested by the authors to recruit few new T cells.

The CDR3 runs 15 residues. V lost 3 bases and J lost 5, with 17 bases in between. CDR1 and CDR2 (germline): DFQATT, SNEGSKA (reference sequence). TCRdb reprocessed the RT-PCR reads with MiXCR, giving one entry per CDR3 protein. The sample records roughly 780,000 distinct CDR3 sequences, less than 20% being singletons. This clonotype showed up many times. Antigen: not known. This TCR was sampled from a man aged 50 or older who received an inactivated influenza vaccine. Sequenced here: PBMCs from blood, sampled roughly 5 days after vaccination. This chain links TRBV20-1 with TRBJ1-5, with TRBD1 as a possible D gene (5 bases). The CDR3 nucleotides are TGCAGTGCTAGGAAGGGACCCGCGGAGTATCAGCCCCAGCATTTT. This translates into CSARKGPAEYQPQHF.